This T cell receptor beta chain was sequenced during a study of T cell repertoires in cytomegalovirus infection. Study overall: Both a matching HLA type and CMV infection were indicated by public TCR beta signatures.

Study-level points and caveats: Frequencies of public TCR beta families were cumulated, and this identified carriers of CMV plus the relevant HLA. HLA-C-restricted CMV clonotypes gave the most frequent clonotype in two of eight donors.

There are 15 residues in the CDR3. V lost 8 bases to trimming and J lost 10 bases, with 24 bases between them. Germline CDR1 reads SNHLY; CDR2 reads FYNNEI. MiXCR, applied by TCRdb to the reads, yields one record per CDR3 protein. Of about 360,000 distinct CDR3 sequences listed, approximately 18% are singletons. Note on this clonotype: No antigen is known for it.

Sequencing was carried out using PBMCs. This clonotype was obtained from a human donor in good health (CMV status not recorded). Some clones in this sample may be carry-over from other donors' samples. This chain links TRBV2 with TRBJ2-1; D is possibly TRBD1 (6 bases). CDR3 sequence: CASRLGTDRGGEQFF. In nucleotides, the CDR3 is TGTGCCAGCCGCCTAGGAACCGACCGAGGGGGAGAGCAGTTCTTC.